The rows below give T cell receptor beta chains drawn from one sample of a study of CD8 T cells in ankylosing spondylitis. One entry per CDR3 protein, called by TCRdb with MiXCR from the 5' RACE reads. The sample lists about 390,000 distinct CDR3 sequences, under 25% occurring once. Sequencing was performed on blood, either unsorted or a sorted T cell fraction (not recorded which). Source of these receptors: a male donor with ankylosing spondylitis. Both conserved end residues are part of each CDR3. The D gene is left open where the match is weak. For some rows the clone size is stated as once, few or many, or as a class when expanded; others skip it.

V gene: TRBV5-1; D gene: TRBD1; clone size: few; J gene: TRBJ1-5; CDR3 protein: CASSLGTGGNQPQHF; CDR3 DNA: TGCGCCAGCAGCTTGGGGACAGGGGGCAATCAGCCCCAGCATTTT
V gene: TRBV20-1; D gene: NA; clone size: few; J gene: TRBJ2-3; CDR3 protein: CSVKVMATDTQYF; CDR3 DNA: TGCAGTGTTAAAGTGATGGCAACAGATACGCAGTATTTT
V gene: TRBV3-1; D gene: NA; clone size: NA; J gene: TRBJ2-4; CDR3 protein: CASSQDPSSRLAKNIQYF; CDR3 DNA: TGTGCCAGCAGCCAAGACCCCTCTAGCAGACTAGCCAAAAACATTCAGTACTTC
V gene: TRBV27; D gene: TRBD1; clone size: few; J gene: TRBJ1-1; CDR3 protein: CASSTLQGRTEAFF; CDR3 DNA: TGTGCCAGCAGCACCCTACAGGGGAGGACTGAAGCTTTCTTT
V gene: TRBV11-3; D gene: NA; clone size: NA; J gene: TRBJ1-4; CDR3 protein: CASSSDGNEKLFF; CDR3 DNA: TGTGCCAGCAGCTCGGACGGGAATGAAAAACTGTTTTTT
V gene: TRBV3-1; D gene: NA; clone size: NA; J gene: TRBJ1-2; CDR3 protein: CASSHGRSYYGYTF; CDR3 DNA: TGTGCCAGCAGCCACGGACGGAGTTACTATGGCTACACCTTC
V gene: TRBV7-9; D gene: TRBD2; clone size: few; J gene: TRBJ2-3; CDR3 protein: CASSFGLGDTDTQYF; CDR3 DNA: TGTGCCAGCAGCTTCGGACTAGGGGACACAGATACGCAGTATTTT
V gene: TRBV14; D gene: TRBD2; clone size: once; J gene: TRBJ2-1; CDR3 protein: CASSQVAGYYNEQFF; CDR3 DNA: TGTGCCAGCAGCCAAGTAGCGGGATATTACAATGAGCAGTTCTTC
V gene: TRBV7-3; D gene: TRBD2; clone size: NA; J gene: TRBJ2-3; CDR3 protein: CASSSSSGSTADTQYF; CDR3 DNA: TGTGCCAGCAGCTCCTCTAGCGGGAGCACTGCAGATACGCAGTATTTT
V gene: TRBV20-1; D gene: NA; clone size: NA; J gene: TRBJ1-5; CDR3 protein: CSATSGPRDQPQHF; CDR3 DNA: TGCAGTGCTACTTCAGGCCCCCGTGATCAGCCCCAGCATTTT
V gene: TRBV7-8; D gene: NA; clone size: NA; J gene: TRBJ2-1; CDR3 protein: CASRAQRRVSGNEQFF; CDR3 DNA: TGTGCCAGCAGAGCCCAGCGGCGGGTTTCGGGAAATGAGCAGTTCTTC
V gene: TRBV10-3; D gene: NA; clone size: few; J gene: TRBJ2-1; CDR3 protein: CAISVGLLRDNEQFF; CDR3 DNA: TGTGCCATCAGTGTCGGATTGCTGAGAGACAATGAGCAGTTCTTC
V gene: TRBV4-2; D gene: TRBD2; clone size: NA; J gene: TRBJ2-2; CDR3 protein: CASSQDRSGVNTGELFF; CDR3 DNA: TGTGCCAGCAGCCAAGATCGCAGCGGGGTGAACACCGGGGAGCTGTTTTTT
V gene: TRBV5-5; D gene: NA; clone size: NA; J gene: TRBJ1-5; CDR3 protein: CASSLGVGVNQPQHF; CDR3 DNA: TGTGCCAGCAGCTTGGGGGTAGGGGTCAATCAGCCCCAGCATTTT
V gene: TRBV12-3/TRBV12-4; D gene: TRBD2; clone size: few; J gene: TRBJ2-5; CDR3 protein: CASIALWDLAERQETQYF; CDR3 DNA: TGTGCCAGCATCGCTCTCTGGGACCTAGCGGAACGGCAAGAGACCCAGTACTTC
V gene: TRBV29-1; D gene: NA; clone size: many; J gene: TRBJ2-1; CDR3 protein: CSVRSRGVSSEQFF; CDR3 DNA: TGCAGCGTCCGAAGTAGGGGAGTCTCGAGTGAGCAGTTCTTC
V gene: TRBV20-1; D gene: NA; clone size: few; J gene: TRBJ1-1; CDR3 protein: CSVPGHPNTEAFF; CDR3 DNA: TGCAGTGTTCCGGGACACCCGAACACTGAAGCTTTCTTT
V gene: TRBV5-5; D gene: NA; clone size: NA; J gene: TRBJ1-3; CDR3 protein: CASSFTDSGNTIYF; CDR3 DNA: TGTGCCAGCAGCTTTACCGACTCTGGAAACACCATATATTTT
V gene: TRBV7-3; D gene: NA; clone size: few; J gene: TRBJ2-1; CDR3 protein: CASSLDWAYNEQFF; CDR3 DNA: TGTGCCAGCAGCTTAGACTGGGCCTACAATGAGCAGTTCTTC
V gene: TRBV6-2/TRBV6-3; D gene: NA; clone size: NA; J gene: TRBJ1-5; CDR3 protein: CASRPPGGDQPQHF; CDR3 DNA: TGTGCCAGCAGGCCCCCCGGGGGCGATCAGCCCCAGCATTTT
V gene: TRBV5-1; D gene: TRBD2; clone size: NA; J gene: TRBJ2-1; CDR3 protein: CATTTSGSKNEQFF; CDR3 DNA: TGCGCCACCACGACTAGCGGGAGTAAAAATGAGCAGTTCTTC
V gene: TRBV6-6; D gene: NA; clone size: few; J gene: TRBJ2-1; CDR3 protein: CASSRGQNNEQFF; CDR3 DNA: TGTGCCAGCAGTCGGGGACAAAACAATGAGCAGTTCTTC
V gene: TRBV15; D gene: TRBD1; clone size: NA; J gene: TRBJ2-7; CDR3 protein: CATRYGQERDEQYF; CDR3 DNA: TGTGCCACCCGATACGGACAGGAGAGAGACGAGCAGTACTTC
V gene: TRBV12-3/TRBV12-4; D gene: NA; clone size: few; J gene: TRBJ2-5; CDR3 protein: CASSAADPHLWSGETQYF; CDR3 DNA: TGTGCCAGCAGTGCGGCGGACCCTCACCTTTGGTCGGGGGAGACCCAGTACTTC
V gene: TRBV7-9; D gene: NA; clone size: NA; J gene: TRBJ1-1; CDR3 protein: CASSLSGSPEAFF; CDR3 DNA: TGTGCCAGCAGCTTATCAGGGTCCCCTGAAGCTTTCTTT
V gene: TRBV3-1; D gene: NA; clone size: NA; J gene: TRBJ1-1; CDR3 protein: CASSQEISNTEAFF; CDR3 DNA: TGTGCCAGCAGCCAAGAGATATCGAACACTGAAGCTTTCTTT
V gene: TRBV20-1; D gene: NA; clone size: NA; J gene: TRBJ1-1; CDR3 protein: CSARGDTTNTEAFF; CDR3 DNA: TGCAGTGCTAGAGGTGACACTACGAACACTGAAGCTTTCTTT
V gene: TRBV20-1; D gene: TRBD1; clone size: NA; J gene: TRBJ1-5; CDR3 protein: CSARAWTGSNQPQHF; CDR3 DNA: TGCAGTGCTAGAGCCTGGACAGGAAGCAATCAGCCCCAGCATTTT
V gene: TRBV10-3; D gene: NA; clone size: few; J gene: TRBJ1-1; CDR3 protein: CAISELRGMRDTEAFF; CDR3 DNA: TGTGCCATCAGTGAGTTGCGGGGGATGAGGGACACTGAAGCTTTCTTT
V gene: TRBV7-3; D gene: NA; clone size: few; J gene: TRBJ1-5; CDR3 protein: CASSLMLGQPQHF; CDR3 DNA: TGTGCCAGCAGCTTAATGTTGGGGCAGCCCCAGCATTTT
V gene: TRBV29-1; D gene: NA; clone size: NA; J gene: TRBJ1-1; CDR3 protein: CSVVGLGNTEAFF; CDR3 DNA: TGCAGCGTTGTGGGTTTAGGGAACACTGAAGCTTTCTTT
V gene: TRBV20-1; D gene: TRBD2; clone size: few; J gene: TRBJ2-2; CDR3 protein: CSARREINTGELFF; CDR3 DNA: TGCAGTGCTAGGCGGGAGATTAACACCGGGGAGCTGTTTTTT
V gene: TRBV20-1; D gene: TRBD2; clone size: NA; J gene: TRBJ2-1; CDR3 protein: CSAIGGLAGTNEQFF; CDR3 DNA: TGCAGTGCTATAGGGGGACTAGCGGGAACGAATGAGCAGTTCTTC
V gene: TRBV6-1; D gene: TRBD2; clone size: NA; J gene: TRBJ2-1; CDR3 protein: CASRPVLAGGWDEQFF; CDR3 DNA: TGTGCCAGCAGACCCGTTCTAGCGGGAGGGTGGGATGAGCAGTTCTTC
V gene: TRBV6-5; D gene: NA; clone size: few; J gene: TRBJ2-4; CDR3 protein: CASSYSELAKNIQYF; CDR3 DNA: TGTGCCAGCAGTTACTCGGAGCTAGCCAAAAACATTCAGTACTTC
V gene: TRBV12-3/TRBV12-4; D gene: TRBD1; clone size: few; J gene: TRBJ2-2; CDR3 protein: CASTTGTGRTGELFF; CDR3 DNA: TGTGCCAGCACCACCGGGACAGGGCGGACCGGGGAGCTGTTTTTT
V gene: TRBV5-1; D gene: TRBD2; clone size: NA; J gene: TRBJ2-3; CDR3 protein: CASSLATSGRATDTQYF; CDR3 DNA: TGCGCCAGCAGCTTGGCGACTAGCGGGAGGGCCACAGATACGCAGTATTTT
V gene: TRBV19; D gene: TRBD1; clone size: NA; J gene: TRBJ1-5; CDR3 protein: CTSSPVQGARLQPQHF; CDR3 DNA: TGTACCAGTAGCCCAGTCCAGGGGGCTCGGTTACAGCCCCAGCATTTT
V gene: TRBV20-1; D gene: TRBD1; clone size: few; J gene: TRBJ2-7; CDR3 protein: CSARPGTGHSYEQYF; CDR3 DNA: TGCAGTGCTAGACCCGGGACAGGGCATTCCTACGAGCAGTACTTC
V gene: TRBV6-2/TRBV6-3; D gene: NA; clone size: NA; J gene: TRBJ1-5; CDR3 protein: CASRMTASNQPQHF; CDR3 DNA: TGTGCCAGCAGGATGACAGCGAGCAATCAGCCCCAGCATTTT
V gene: TRBV2; D gene: NA; clone size: NA; J gene: TRBJ2-7; CDR3 protein: CASRSRGDLWEQYF; CDR3 DNA: TGTGCCAGCAGGTCCAGAGGGGACCTCTGGGAGCAGTACTTC
V gene: TRBV5-6; D gene: TRBD2; clone size: NA; J gene: TRBJ2-1; CDR3 protein: CASSFSGSGYNEQFF; CDR3 DNA: TGTGCCAGCAGCTTTAGCGGGAGTGGATACAATGAGCAGTTCTTC
V gene: TRBV10-3; D gene: NA; clone size: many; J gene: TRBJ2-7; CDR3 protein: CAISESGSSYEQYF; CDR3 DNA: TGTGCCATCAGTGAGTCGGGTTCATCCTACGAGCAGTACTTC
V gene: TRBV5-1; D gene: NA; clone size: NA; J gene: TRBJ2-3; CDR3 protein: CASSFHSGTATDTQYF; CDR3 DNA: TGCGCCAGCAGCTTCCATTCGGGGACTGCCACAGATACGCAGTATTTT
V gene: TRBV29-1; D gene: NA; clone size: NA; J gene: TRBJ2-2; CDR3 protein: CSVDTSPGELFF; CDR3 DNA: TGCAGCGTTGACACTAGTCCCGGGGAGCTGTTTTTT
V gene: TRBV7-7; D gene: TRBD2; clone size: few; J gene: TRBJ2-5; CDR3 protein: CASSWGTKETQYF; CDR3 DNA: TGTGCTAGCAGCTGGGGGACTAAAGAGACCCAGTACTTC
V gene: TRBV7-2; D gene: NA; clone size: NA; J gene: TRBJ2-2; CDR3 protein: CASSPNRANTGELFF; CDR3 DNA: TGTGCCAGCAGCCCGAACCGGGCGAACACCGGGGAGCTGTTTTTT
V gene: TRBV5-5; D gene: NA; clone size: few; J gene: TRBJ1-1; CDR3 protein: CASSLATGARGNTEAFF; CDR3 DNA: TGTGCCAGCAGCTTGGCAACCGGGGCGAGAGGGAACACTGAAGCTTTCTTT
V gene: TRBV5-5; D gene: NA; clone size: NA; J gene: TRBJ2-7; CDR3 protein: CASSLEAGVLSYEQYF; CDR3 DNA: TGTGCCAGCAGCTTGGAGGCAGGGGTGTTAAGCTACGAGCAGTACTTC